A selection of T cell receptor beta chains follows, all from one sample in a study of T cell repertoires and HLA-DP antigens. Sequencing was performed with immunoSEQ multiplex PCR; in TCRdb, only in-frame clones are kept and a portion is missing. The repertoire holds about 89,000 clones, with roughly 86% as singletons. No antigen has been assigned to these receptors. The sequencing input was CD4+ T cells from PBMCs. The receptors were gathered from a man over 45 in good health and CMV-seronegative. Each CDR3 is given with its conserved first and last residue. The order of the fields is D gene, J gene, V gene, clone size, CDR3 DNA, CDR3 protein. A D gene is named only where the DNA matches it firmly. Size tells how often a clone was seen (once, few, many) or the class of an expanded clone, and some rows leave it out.

>TRBD1|TRBJ1-1|TRBV6-6|NA
TGTGCCAGCAGGGGACAGACAAACACTGAAGCTTTCTTT
CASRGQTNTEAFF
>TRBD2|TRBJ2-1|TRBV6-1|NA
TGTGCCAGCAGTGAAGACAGGACTAGCGGAGGATACAATGAGCAGTTCTTC
CASSEDRTSGGYNEQFF
>TRBD1|TRBJ2-2|TRBV29-1|NA
TGCAGCGTTGAAGTAGTCAGGGGGGGGGAGCTGTTTTTT
CSVEVVRGGELFF
>TRBD2|TRBJ2-2|TRBV4-1|few
TGCGCCAGCAGCCAGAGCGGGAGTATGCTATCCGGGGAGCTGTTTTTT
CASSQSGSMLSGELFF
>TRBD1|TRBJ1-1|TRBV5-6|NA
TGTGCCAGTAAGGGACAGGGGGCGGGAGAAGCTTTCTTT
CASKGQGAGEAFF
>NA|TRBJ2-2|TRBV5-1|NA
TGCGCCAGCAGCTTGGGTGCTAGTTCGAACACCGGGGAGCTGTTTTTT
CASSLGASSNTGELFF
>NA|TRBJ2-7|TRBV4-1|NA
TGCGCCAGCAGCCAGCAGGACATCATATCATCCAACGAGCAGTACTTC
CASSQQDIISSNEQYF
>TRBD2|TRBJ2-3|TRBV7-6|NA
TGTGCCAGCAGCTCACAGGTAGCGGGTAGCACAGATACGCAGTATTTT
CASSSQVAGSTDTQYF
>TRBD1|TRBJ1-6|TRBV6-5|NA
TGTGCCACCTCAGACAGGGTGGATTCACCCCTCCACTTT
CATSDRVDSPLHF
>NA|TRBJ1-1|TRBV10-1|NA
TGCGCCAGCAGTGTAGGTCTCATTTGGACAGCGGACATCCTCCACACTGAAGCTTTCTTT
CASSVGLIWTADILHTEAFF
>TRBD1|TRBJ2-2|TRBV30|NA
TGTGCCTGGAGTCAACTCTTTCCGGGACAGGGGGCACTGGGGGAGCTGTTTTTT
CAWSQLFPGQGALGELFF
>TRBD2|TRBJ2-5|TRBV28|NA
TGTGCCAGCACTGCGGGAGTAAGGGAGGAGACCCAGTACTTC
CASTAGVREETQYF
>NA|TRBJ2-6|TRBV7-2|once
TGTGCCAGCACGACAGGACTTCACTCTGGGGCCAACGTCCTGACTTTC
CASTTGLHSGANVLTF
>NA|TRBJ1-1|TRBV18|NA
TGTGCCAGCTCTCAGGGGTCGTACACTGAAGCTTTCTTT
CASSQGSYTEAFF
>NA|TRBJ1-1|TRBV4-1|NA
TGCGCCAGCAGCCAAGTCGTCAGGGCGGGGATGAACACTGAAGCTTTCTTT
CASSQVVRAGMNTEAFF
>NA|TRBJ2-5|TRBV11-3|NA
TGTGCCAGCAGCTTAGGAGAGAGGGGACAACAAGAGACCCAGTACTTC
CASSLGERGQQETQYF
>NA|TRBJ2-1|TRBV9|NA
TGTGCCAGCAGCGTATTACCGAACAATGAGCAGTTCTTC
CASSVLPNNEQFF
>TRBD1|TRBJ2-2|TRBV4-1|NA
TGCGCCAGCAGCCAAGAAAGGGGTGTAGGGACAGGGGGCTCCGGGGAGCTGTTTTTT
CASSQERGVGTGGSGELFF
>NA|TRBJ2-1|TRBV18|NA
TGTGCCAGCTCACGTTCTTCGGGTGAGCAGTTCTTC
CASSRSSGEQFF
>NA|TRBJ2-5|TRBV7-9|NA
TGTGCCAGCAGTGTCCAAGAGACCCAGTACTTC
CASSVQETQYF
>NA|TRBJ1-5|TRBV27|NA
TGTGCCAGCAGTATTGGGAGGAATCAGCCCCAGCATTTT
CASSIGRNQPQHF
>NA|TRBJ1-6|TRBV10-3|NA
TGTGCCATCAGTGAGTCGATCCAGGGGAAAATCACCCTCCACTTT
CAISESIQGKITLHF
>NA|TRBJ1-2|TRBV7-9|NA
TGTGCCACCTTATTATATTCGGGGGCTAGAGGCTACACCTTC
CATLLYSGARGYTF
>TRBD1|TRBJ2-3|TRBV7-7|NA
TGTGCTAGCAGCTCAGGGACAGGGAGGTCAGATACGCAGTATTTT
CASSSGTGRSDTQYF
>TRBD1|TRBJ2-7|TRBV9|NA
TGTGCCAGCAGCGTAGGAGAGGGACAGGCCTACGAGCAGTACTTC
CASSVGEGQAYEQYF
>NA|TRBJ1-1|TRBV29-1|NA
TGCAGCGTTGAAGAAGACAGAAGGAACACTGAAGCTTTCTTT
CSVEEDRRNTEAFF
>NA|TRBJ2-7|TRBV19|NA
TGTGCCAGTAGGAGACAGTCATTCTCCCACGAGCAGTACTTC
CASRRQSFSHEQYF
>NA|TRBJ2-2|TRBV18|once
TGTGCCAGCTCGGGTACAGGGAACACCGGGGAGCTGTTTTTT
CASSGTGNTGELFF
>TRBD2|TRBJ2-3|TRBV2|NA
TGTGCCAGCAGTGTGGGCGGGAGGGCCCCAGATACGCAGTATTTT
CASSVGGRAPDTQYF
>TRBD1|TRBJ2-7|TRBV28|NA
TGTGCCAGCAGACCCAGACAGGGTGCCTACGAGCAGTACTTC
CASRPRQGAYEQYF
>NA|TRBJ1-6|TRBV14|NA
TGTGCCAGCAGCCAAGCTGACAAATCACCCCTCCACTTT
CASSQADKSPLHF
>NA|TRBJ2-3|TRBV5-6|once
TGTGCCAGCAGCTTGTTAGGGGTGGGCACAGATACGCAGTATTTT
CASSLLGVGTDTQYF
>NA|TRBJ2-1|TRBV4-2|NA
TGTGCCAGCAGCCAAGATCGCGGGACGGGGGCCTACAATGAGCAGTTCTTC
CASSQDRGTGAYNEQFF
>TRBD2|TRBJ2-5|TRBV7-2|NA
TGTGCCAGCAGCTTATGGGGCGAGCGGGAGGGCTTCGACTTC
CASSLWGEREGFDF
>TRBD1|TRBJ1-5|TRBV5-6|NA
TGTGCCAGCAGCCTCGGACAGGTCAATCAGCCCCAGCATTTT
CASSLGQVNQPQHF
>TRBD2|TRBJ2-7|TRBV7-2|NA
TGTGCCAGCAGCTTAGATGTTAGCGGGGCTTACGAGCAGTACTTC
CASSLDVSGAYEQYF
>NA|TRBJ1-4|TRBV18|NA
TGTGCCAGCTCACCGAAGACAACCGGGAATGGGGCGCGAGAAAAACTGTTTTTT
CASSPKTTGNGAREKLFF
>NA|TRBJ2-5|TRBV6-1|NA
TGTGCCAGCAGTGATTTTGGGGGGGCGAGAGAGACCCAGTACTTC
CASSDFGGARETQYF
>NA|TRBJ1-3|TRBV11-2|NA
TGTGCCAGCAGTCCGGTGGTAGCGGGAACTGGAAACACCATATATTTT
CASSPVVAGTGNTIYF
>TRBD1|TRBJ2-2|TRBV11-2|NA
TGTGCCAGCAGCATCCCAAGGGGGAAGGGGGCTCAGGAGCTGTTTTTT
CASSIPRGKGAQELFF
>NA|TRBJ2-7|TRBV15|NA
TGTGCCACCAGCAAAGGCAGGAACGCCTACGAGCAGTACTTC
CATSKGRNAYEQYF
>NA|TRBJ1-1|TRBV7-8|NA
TGTGCCAGCAGCTCTACGAGCCCGTCAAATGAAGCTTTCTTT
CASSSTSPSNEAFF
>TRBD1|TRBJ2-1|TRBV30|NA
TGTGCCTGGGATCAGGGGGTCTACAATGAGCAGTTCTTC
CAWDQGVYNEQFF
>TRBD2|TRBJ2-2|TRBV6-6|NA
TGTGCCAGCAGGACTAGCGGGGGGAACACCGGGGAGCTGTTTTTT
CASRTSGGNTGELFF
>TRBD1|TRBJ1-2|TRBV19|NA
TGTGCCAGTAGTATATCCGGGACAGGGGGCCAGGGTTATGGCTACACCTTC
CASSISGTGGQGYGYTF
>TRBD1|TRBJ1-1|TRBV30|NA
TGTGCCCTGCGGACAGGGCCAACTGAAGCTTTCTTT
CALRTGPTEAFF
>NA|TRBJ1-1|TRBV6-5|NA
TGTGCCAGCAGTTACGGTCGCCACACTGAAGCTTTCTTT
CASSYGRHTEAFF
>TRBD1|TRBJ2-7|TRBV5-5|NA
TGTGCCAGCAGCCGACAGGGGGTGTCCTACGAGCAGTACTTC
CASSRQGVSYEQYF
>NA|TRBJ2-3|TRBV5-1|NA
TGCGCCAGCACCTACTCCACAGGGACTAGCACAGATACGCAGTATTTT
CASTYSTGTSTDTQYF
>NA|TRBJ2-6|TRBV27|NA
TGTGCCAGCAGTTTATGGCGCCTCTCTCCAAGCTCTGGGGCCAACGTCCTGACTTTC
CASSLWRLSPSSGANVLTF
>NA|TRBJ1-6|TRBV7-3|NA
TGTGCCAGCAGCGTAGACCTGAATTCACCCCTCCACTTT
CASSVDLNSPLHF
>NA|TRBJ1-4|TRBV19|NA
TGTGCCAGTAGCCTCGGGACGGAGAATGAAAAACTGTTTTTT
CASSLGTENEKLFF
>NA|TRBJ2-7|TRBV9|NA
TGTGCCAGCAGCGTAGCGGTTTCGGCTGGGACCCTCTACTACGAGCAGTACTTC
CASSVAVSAGTLYYEQYF
>TRBD1|TRBJ1-2|TRBV9|NA
TGTGCCAGCAGCGGAAACCAGGGGGCCCGATTATATGGCTACACCTTC
CASSGNQGARLYGYTF
>TRBD2|TRBJ2-3|TRBV5-1|NA
TGCGCCAGCAGCTTGACTAGCGGTAGCACAGATACGCAGTATTTT
CASSLTSGSTDTQYF